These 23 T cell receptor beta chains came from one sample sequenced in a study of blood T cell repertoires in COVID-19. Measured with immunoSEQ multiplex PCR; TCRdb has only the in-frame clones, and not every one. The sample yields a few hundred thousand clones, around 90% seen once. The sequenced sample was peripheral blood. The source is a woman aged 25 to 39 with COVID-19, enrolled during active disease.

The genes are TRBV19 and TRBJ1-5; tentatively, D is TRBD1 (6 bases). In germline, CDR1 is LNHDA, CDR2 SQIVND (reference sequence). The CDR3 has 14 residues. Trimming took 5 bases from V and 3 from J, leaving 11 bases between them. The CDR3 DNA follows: TGTGCCAGTAGTGCCGGACAGTCCAATCAGCCCCAGCATTTT. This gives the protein CASSAGQSNQPQHF.

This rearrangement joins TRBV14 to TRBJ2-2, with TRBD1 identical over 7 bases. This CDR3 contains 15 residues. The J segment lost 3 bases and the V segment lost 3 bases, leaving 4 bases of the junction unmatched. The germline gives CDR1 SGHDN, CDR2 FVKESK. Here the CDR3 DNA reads TGTGCCAGCAGCCACAAACAGGGGTACACCGGGGAGCTGTTTTTT. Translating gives CASSHKQGYTGELFF.

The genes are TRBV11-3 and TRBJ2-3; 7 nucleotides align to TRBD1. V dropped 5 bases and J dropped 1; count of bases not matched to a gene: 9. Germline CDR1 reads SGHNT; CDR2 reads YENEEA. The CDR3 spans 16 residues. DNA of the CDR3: TGTGCCAGCAGCGAGAGACAGGGCAAGGGCACAGATACGCAGTATTTT. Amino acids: CASSERQGKGTDTQYF.

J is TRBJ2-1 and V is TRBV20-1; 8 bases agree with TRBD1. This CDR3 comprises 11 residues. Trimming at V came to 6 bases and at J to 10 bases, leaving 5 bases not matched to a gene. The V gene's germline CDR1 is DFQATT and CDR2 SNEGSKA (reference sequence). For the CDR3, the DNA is TGCAGTGCCCAGGGGGCGCGGGAGCAGTTCTTC. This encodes CSAQGAREQFF.

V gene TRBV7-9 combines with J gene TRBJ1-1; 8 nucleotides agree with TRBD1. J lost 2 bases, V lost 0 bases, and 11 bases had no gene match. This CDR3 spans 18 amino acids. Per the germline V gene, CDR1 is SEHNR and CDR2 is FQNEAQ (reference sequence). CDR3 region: CASSLARTGQEGNTEAFF. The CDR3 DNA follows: TGTGCCAGCAGCTTAGCGAGGACAGGGCAGGAGGGAAACACTGAAGCTTTCTTT.

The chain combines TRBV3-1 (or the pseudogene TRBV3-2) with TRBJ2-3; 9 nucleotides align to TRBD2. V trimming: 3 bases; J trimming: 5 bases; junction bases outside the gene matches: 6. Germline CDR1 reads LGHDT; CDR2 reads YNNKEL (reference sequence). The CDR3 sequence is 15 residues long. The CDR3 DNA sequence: TGTGCCAGCAGCCAGGTAGCGGGGGCTGTAGATACGCAGTATTTT. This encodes CASSQVAGAVDTQYF.

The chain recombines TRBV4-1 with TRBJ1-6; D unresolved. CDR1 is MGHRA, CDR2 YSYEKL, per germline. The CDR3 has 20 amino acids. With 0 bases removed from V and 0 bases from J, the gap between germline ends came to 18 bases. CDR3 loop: CASSQDPPTSVRSYNSPLHF. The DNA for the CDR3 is TGCGCCAGCAGCCAAGATCCCCCGACTTCAGTACGCTCCTATAATTCACCCCTCCACTTT.

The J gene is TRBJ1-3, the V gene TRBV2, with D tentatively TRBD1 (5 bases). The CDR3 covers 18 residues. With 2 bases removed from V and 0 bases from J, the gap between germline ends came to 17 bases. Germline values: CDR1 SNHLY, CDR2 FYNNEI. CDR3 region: CASSERGTGISSGNTIYF. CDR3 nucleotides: TGTGCCAGCAGTGAACGGGGGACTGGGATCAGCTCTGGAAACACCATATATTTT.

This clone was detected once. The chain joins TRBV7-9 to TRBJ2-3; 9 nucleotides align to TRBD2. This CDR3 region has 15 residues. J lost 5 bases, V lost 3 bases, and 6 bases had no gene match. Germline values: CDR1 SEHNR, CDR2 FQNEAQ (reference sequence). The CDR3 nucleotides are TGTGCCAGCAGCTTTCTTAGCGGGAGAAAAGATACGCAGTATTTT. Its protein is CASSFLSGRKDTQYF.

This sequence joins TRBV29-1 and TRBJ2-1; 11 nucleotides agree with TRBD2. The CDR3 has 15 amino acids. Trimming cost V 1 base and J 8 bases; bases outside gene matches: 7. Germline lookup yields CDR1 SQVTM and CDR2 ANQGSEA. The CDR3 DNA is TGCAGCGTTGAAGGGACTAGCGGGTTGTTTGATGAGCAGTTCTTC. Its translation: CSVEGTSGLFDEQFF.

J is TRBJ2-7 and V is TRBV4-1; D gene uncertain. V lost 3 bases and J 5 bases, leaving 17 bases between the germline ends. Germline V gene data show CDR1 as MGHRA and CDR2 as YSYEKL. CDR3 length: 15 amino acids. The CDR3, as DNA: TGCGCCAGCAGCCAGAACCAGGTGGCTCGCGACGAGCAGTACGTC. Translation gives CASSQNQVARDEQYV.

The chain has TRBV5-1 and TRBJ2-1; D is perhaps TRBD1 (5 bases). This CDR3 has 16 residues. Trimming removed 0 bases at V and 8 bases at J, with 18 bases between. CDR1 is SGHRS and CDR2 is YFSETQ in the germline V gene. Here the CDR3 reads CASSLARAGPPHEQFF. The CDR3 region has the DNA TGCGCCAGCAGCTTGGCCAGGGCAGGGCCCCCCCATGAGCAGTTCTTC.

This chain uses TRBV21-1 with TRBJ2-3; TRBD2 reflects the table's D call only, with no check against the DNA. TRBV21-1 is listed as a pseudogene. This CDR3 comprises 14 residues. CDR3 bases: TGTGCCAGCAGAGATACTGCGAGCACAGATACGCAGTATTTT. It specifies CASRDTASTDTQYF.

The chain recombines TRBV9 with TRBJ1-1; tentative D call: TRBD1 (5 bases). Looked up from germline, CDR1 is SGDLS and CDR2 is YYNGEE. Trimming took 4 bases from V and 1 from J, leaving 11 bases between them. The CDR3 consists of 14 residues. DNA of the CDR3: TGTGCCAGCAGCCCTTTCGGGGGGAACACTGAAGCTTTCTTT. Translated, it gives CASSPFGGNTEAFF.

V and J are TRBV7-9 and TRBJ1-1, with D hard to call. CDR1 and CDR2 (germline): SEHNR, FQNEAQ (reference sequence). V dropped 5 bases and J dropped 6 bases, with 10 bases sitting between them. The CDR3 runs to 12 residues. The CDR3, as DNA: TGTGCCAGCAGCCCAAGCCCCCCTGAAGCTTTCTTT. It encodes CASSPSPPEAFF. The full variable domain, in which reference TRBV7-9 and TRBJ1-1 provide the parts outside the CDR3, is DTGVSQNPRHKITKRGQNVTFRCDPISEHNRLYWYRQTLGQGPEFLTYFQNEAQLEKSRLLSDRFSAERPKGSFSTLEIQRTEQGDSAMYLCASSPSPPEAFFGQGTRLTVV.

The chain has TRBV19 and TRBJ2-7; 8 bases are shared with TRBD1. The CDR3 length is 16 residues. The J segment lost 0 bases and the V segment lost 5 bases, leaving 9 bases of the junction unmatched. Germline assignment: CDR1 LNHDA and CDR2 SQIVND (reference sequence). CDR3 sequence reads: CASSGKQGVNSYEQYF. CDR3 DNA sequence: TGTGCCAGTAGTGGAAAACAGGGGGTCAACTCCTACGAGCAGTACTTC.

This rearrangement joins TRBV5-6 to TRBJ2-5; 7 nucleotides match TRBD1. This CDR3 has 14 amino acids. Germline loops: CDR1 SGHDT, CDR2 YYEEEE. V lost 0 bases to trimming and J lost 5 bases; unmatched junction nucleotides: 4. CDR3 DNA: TGTGCCAGCAGCTTGGACAGGGGCGACGAGACCCAGTACTTC. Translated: CASSLDRGDETQYF.

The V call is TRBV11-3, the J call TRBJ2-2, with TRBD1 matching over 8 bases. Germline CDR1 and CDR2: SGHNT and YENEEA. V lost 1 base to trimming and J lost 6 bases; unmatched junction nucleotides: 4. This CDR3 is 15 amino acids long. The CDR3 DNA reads TGTGCCAGCAGCTTAGGACAGGGGCATTCCGGGGAGCTGTTTTTT. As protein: CASSLGQGHSGELFF.

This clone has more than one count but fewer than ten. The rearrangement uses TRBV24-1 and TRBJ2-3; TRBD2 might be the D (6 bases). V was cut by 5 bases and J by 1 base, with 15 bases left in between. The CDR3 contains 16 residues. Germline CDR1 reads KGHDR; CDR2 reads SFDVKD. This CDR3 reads CATSALRGRGTDTQYF. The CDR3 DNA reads TGTGCCACCAGTGCCCTGCGGGGCAGGGGCACAGATACGCAGTATTTT.

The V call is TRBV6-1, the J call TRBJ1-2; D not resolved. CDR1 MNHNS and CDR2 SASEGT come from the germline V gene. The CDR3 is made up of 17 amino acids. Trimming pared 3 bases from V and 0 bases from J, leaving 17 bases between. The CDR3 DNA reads TGTGCCAGCAGTGAGTCTCAGGTCCTCCTTTCTAACTATGGCTACACCTTC. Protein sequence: CASSESQVLLSNYGYTF.

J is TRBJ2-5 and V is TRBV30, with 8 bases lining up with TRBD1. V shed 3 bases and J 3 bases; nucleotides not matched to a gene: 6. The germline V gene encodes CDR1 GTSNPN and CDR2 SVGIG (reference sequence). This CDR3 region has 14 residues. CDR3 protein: CAWSADRVKETQYF. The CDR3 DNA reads TGTGCCTGGAGCGCGGACAGGGTAAAAGAGACCCAGTACTTC.

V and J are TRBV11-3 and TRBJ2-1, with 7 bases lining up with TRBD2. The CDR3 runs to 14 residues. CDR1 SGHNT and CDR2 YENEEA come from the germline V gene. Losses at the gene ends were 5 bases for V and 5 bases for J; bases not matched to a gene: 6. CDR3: CASSPGLTDNEQFF. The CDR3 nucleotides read TGTGCCAGCAGCCCGGGACTAACTGACAATGAGCAGTTCTTC.

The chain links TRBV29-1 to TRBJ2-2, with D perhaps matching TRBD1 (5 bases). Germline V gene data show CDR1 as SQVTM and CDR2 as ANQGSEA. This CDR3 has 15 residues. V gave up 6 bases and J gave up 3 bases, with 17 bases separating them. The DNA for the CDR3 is TGCAGCGTCCCCCGCTGGGGCAAAGACACCGGGGAGCTGTTTTTT. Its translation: CSVPRWGKDTGELFF.